Sequencing of this TCR beta chain was carried out in a study of blood T cell repertoires in COVID-19. Whole-study context: Sites across the United States, Italy and Spain contributed samples from acute and convalescent COVID-19. PBMCs, B-cell-depleted T cells, or T cells provided the cDNA or gDNA that made up the material.

Sequencing used immunoSEQ multiplex PCR; TCRdb keeps in-frame clones, though not all of them. The repertoire holds about 250,000 clones, with around 86% as singletons. This CDR3 comprises 14 residues. Losses at the gene ends were 6 bases for V and 3 bases for J; bases not matched to a gene: 5. CDR1 MNHNY and CDR2 SVGAGI come from the germline V gene (reference sequence). The study drew participants aged about 18 to 95 years from about two dozen US areas. Recovered status applied to Cohort 3 donors who had two consecutive negative PCRs. It also applied to those with clearance or with symptom resolution.

This chain connects TRBV6-6 to TRBJ1-5; 7 bases match TRBD1. Source material: PBMCs or T cells enriched from blood (not recorded which). The clonotype originates from a woman aged 50 to 65 who had recovered from COVID-19. The chain's CDR3 is CASSSTGLNQPQHF. The DNA of the CDR3 is TGTGCCAGCAGCTCGACAGGGCTCAATCAGCCCCAGCATTTT.